The 32 T cell receptor beta chains below were found in one sample sequenced in a study of cytomegalovirus exposure and HLA in healthy donors. In the PCR, 60 Vbeta and 13 Jbeta primers were used. Generated by immunoSEQ multiplex PCR, the TCRdb table keeps only in-frame clones and is missing some. The profile shows more than 150,000 clones, over 65% of them singletons. What was sequenced was PBMCs. These receptors all come from a man younger than 35 in good health and CMV-seronegative.

The V and J genes are TRBV19 and TRBJ2-2; a possible D gene is TRBD2 (5 bases). V shed 5 bases and J shed 5 bases, with 15 bases lying between them. CDR1 is LNHDA, CDR2 SQIVND, per germline (reference sequence). The CDR3 totals 15 residues. This CDR3 reads CASSFDRGLTGELFF. The CDR3 DNA is TGTGCCAGTAGTTTCGATCGCGGGCTGACCGGGGAGCTGTTTTTT.

This chain joins TRBV6-5 and TRBJ1-2; D is uncertain. The CDR3 totals 12 residues. CDR1 and CDR2 (germline): MNHEY, SVGAGI. Trimming removed 6 bases from V and 8 bases from J, with 13 bases in between. The CDR3 is CASSLAHGGYTF. The CDR3 DNA reads as TGTGCCAGCAGCCTCGCCCACGGGGGCTACACCTTC.

This clone was seen more than once but under ten times. This rearrangement joins TRBV7-9 to TRBJ2-2; 12 nucleotides agree with TRBD2. V was pared by 5 bases and J by 2 bases, with 3 bases of the junction left unmatched. This CDR3 region has 16 residues. Per germline, CDR1 SEHNR and CDR2 FQNEAQ (reference sequence). The CDR3 protein is CASSQGLAGNTGELFF. CDR3 bases: TGTGCCAGCAGCCAGGGACTAGCGGGTAACACCGGGGAGCTGTTTTTT.

V and J are TRBV7-2 and TRBJ1-5, with no clear D. V was clipped by 0 bases and J by 4 bases, with 7 bases between them. The CDR3 consists of 14 residues. CDR1 is SGHTA, CDR2 FQGNSA, per germline. The CDR3 DNA follows: TGTGCCAGCAGCTTAGCGGGCAGTAATCAGCCCCAGCATTTT. It codes for CASSLAGSNQPQHF.

The genes are TRBV4-3 and TRBJ2-5; 8 nucleotides line up with TRBD2. This CDR3 contains 15 residues. V lost 0 bases to trimming and J lost 11 bases; unmatched junction nucleotides: 11. Germline V gene data show CDR1 as LGHNA and CDR2 as YSLEER. CDR3 nucleotide sequence: TGCGCCAGCAGCCAAGATACAGCGGGAGTCCTTGAGCAGTACTTC. This translates into CASSQDTAGVLEQYF.

The gene calls are TRBV7-8 and TRBJ2-1; 7 bases line up with TRBD1. The ends lost 4 bases at V and 0 bases at J; junction bases unmatched: 3. Germline loops: CDR1 SGHVS, CDR2 FQNEAQ. The CDR3 totals 15 residues. The DNA for the CDR3 is TGTGCCAGCAGCTCCGGACAGGTCTCCTACAATGAGCAGTTCTTC. Translated: CASSSGQVSYNEQFF.

The table lists this clone with a few counts. The rearrangement uses TRBV6-5 and TRBJ1-1, with D possibly matching TRBD1 (6 bases). From germline, CDR1 is MNHEY and CDR2 SVGAGI. Trimming shortened V by 6 bases and J by 4 bases, and 12 bases separated the two germline ends. This CDR3 has 13 residues. The CDR3 nucleotides read TGTGCCAGCAGCCAGGGGTGGGGCACTGAAGCTTTCTTT. Amino acid sequence: CASSQGWGTEAFF.

The rearrangement joins TRBV19 to TRBJ1-1, with TRBD1 identical over 12 bases. The CDR3 totals 18 residues. Germline CDR1 LNHDA, CDR2 SQIVND (reference sequence). The V and J ends lost 3 bases and 1 base, in that order; junction bases with no gene match: 9. The CDR3 loop is CASSIWGRDRGRNTEAFF. The CDR3 bases are TGTGCCAGTAGTATTTGGGGTAGGGACAGGGGGCGGAACACTGAAGCTTTCTTT.

The chain combines TRBV7-6 with TRBJ1-1; TRBD1 matches at 9 bases. The germline V gene encodes CDR1 SGHVS and CDR2 FNYEAQ. Trimming at V came to 1 base and at J to 4 bases, leaving 10 bases not matched to a gene. The CDR3 has 17 amino acids. The CDR3, as DNA: TGTGCCAGCAGCTTAGAGGGGGACAGGGTAATCCCCACTGAAGCTTTCTTT. Its translation is CASSLEGDRVIPTEAFF.

The chain couples TRBV4-3 to TRBJ1-2; TRBD1 matches at 7 bases. V lost 2 bases, J lost 6 bases, and 3 bases stayed unmatched. Germline assignment: CDR1 LGHNA and CDR2 YSLEER. CDR3 length equals 13 residues. In nucleotides, the CDR3 is TGCGCCAGCAGCCAAAGCAGGGGGAATGGCTACACCTTC. This sequence encodes CASSQSRGNGYTF.

The chain combines TRBV9 with TRBJ2-2; the D gene is possibly TRBD2 (6 bases). From germline, CDR1 is SGDLS and CDR2 YYNGEE. V was clipped by 0 bases and J by 4 bases, with 19 bases between them. The CDR3 is 18 amino acids. The CDR3 reads CASSVVELERESTGELFF. The DNA for the CDR3 is TGTGCCAGCAGCGTAGTTGAGCTTGAACGGGAGAGCACCGGGGAGCTGTTTTTT.

This clone is a singleton in its sample. V and J are TRBV5-6 and TRBJ1-1, with 9 nucleotides matching TRBD1. Trimming took 3 bases from V and 5 from J; bases not matched to a gene: 11. Germline-derived CDR1 and CDR2 are SGHDT and YYEEEE. The CDR3 is made up of 16 amino acids. The CDR3 nucleotides read TGTGCCAGCAGCTGGATAATGACAGGGGGGGATACTGAAGCTTTCTTT. This gives the protein CASSWIMTGGDTEAFF.

The chain employs TRBV25-1 and TRBJ1-4, with 7 bases aligning to TRBD1. This CDR3 region has 16 residues. Germline V gives CDR1 MGHDK, CDR2 SYGVNS. Trimming at V came to 5 bases and at J to 4 bases, leaving 10 bases not matched to a gene. This CDR3 is CASSPRWTGDNEKLFF. In nucleotides, the CDR3 is TGTGCCAGCAGTCCAAGGTGGACAGGCGATAATGAAAAACTGTTTTTT.

This clone is a singleton in its sample. The gene calls are TRBV12-5 and TRBJ1-1; 8 bases line up with TRBD1. CDR3 length: 14 residues. CDR1 is LGHNT and CDR2 is FRNRAP in the germline V gene. Unmatched junction bases numbered 7, after V lost 5 bases and J lost 5 bases. CDR3 DNA: TGTGCTAGTGGTCACTGGGACAGGCGGACTGAAGCTTTCTTT. Amino acids: CASGHWDRRTEAFF.

The rearrangement links TRBV19 to TRBJ1-4; D gene uncertain. The V end was cut by 3 bases, the J end by 0 bases, with 11 bases between. Germline lookup yields CDR1 LNHDA and CDR2 SQIVND (reference sequence). This CDR3 region has 16 residues. The CDR3, as DNA: TGTGCCAGTAGTATTAACAGCCTACCAACTAATGAAAAACTGTTTTTT. Amino acid sequence: CASSINSLPTNEKLFF. Full variable domain (outside the CDR3, taken from reference TRBV19 and TRBJ1-4): DGGITQSPKYLFRKEGQNVTLSCEQNLNHDAMYWYRQDPGQGLRLIYYSQIVNDFQKGDIAEGYSVSREKKESFPLTVTSAQKNPTAFYLCASSINSLPTNEKLFFGSGTQLSVL.

V usage is TRBV27 and J usage is TRBJ1-1; D may be TRBD1 (5 bases). V lost 2 bases and J lost 0, with 13 bases in between. In germline, CDR1 is MNHEY, CDR2 SMNVEV (reference sequence). The CDR3 contains 16 residues. Here the CDR3 DNA reads TGTGCCAGCAGTTTACAGCCGGACAAAGTGAACACTGAAGCTTTCTTT. It yields the protein CASSLQPDKVNTEAFF.

The rearrangement uses TRBV4-3 and TRBJ1-4; TRBD1 agrees at 8 bases. Germline CDR1 is LGHNA and CDR2 is YSLEER. Trimming cost V 4 bases and J 6 bases; bases outside gene matches: 7. The CDR3 runs 15 residues. The CDR3 nucleotides read TGCGCCAGCAGCCGCTGGACAGGGTCTGATGAAAAACTGTTTTTT. This gives the protein CASSRWTGSDEKLFF.

The rearrangement links TRBV27 to TRBJ2-3; weak D call: TRBD2 (5 bases). V was pared by 5 bases and J by 3 bases, with 15 bases between. Per the germline V gene, CDR1 is MNHEY and CDR2 is SMNVEV (reference sequence). The CDR3 spans 15 residues. This chain's CDR3 is CASSPRRRGTDTQYF. CDR3 DNA sequence: TGTGCCAGCAGTCCTAGACGTCGAGGGACAGATACGCAGTATTTT.

The chain recombines TRBV9 with TRBJ2-3, with D hard to call. There are 14 residues in the CDR3. Germline V gives CDR1 SGDLS, CDR2 YYNGEE. Trimming removed 0 bases at V and 2 bases at J, with 7 bases between. The chain's CDR3 is CASSVGGDTDTQYF. CDR3 nucleotides: TGTGCCAGCAGCGTAGGCGGAGACACAGATACGCAGTATTTT.

The genes are TRBV6-5 and TRBJ2-3; TRBD1 is a possible D gene (5 bases). Looked up from germline, CDR1 is MNHEY and CDR2 is SVGAGI. CDR3 length equals 14 residues. Trimming took off 6 bases at V and 2 bases at J, with 12 bases between the two ends. The CDR3 is CASSRADNTDTQYF. The CDR3 DNA reads TGTGCCAGCAGCAGGGCAGATAACACAGATACGCAGTATTTT.

This chain links TRBV19 with TRBJ2-3; D perhaps matches TRBD2 (6 bases). CDR3 length equals 15 residues. V shed 3 bases and J shed 4 bases, with 14 bases lying between them. The germline V gene has CDR1 LNHDA and CDR2 SQIVND (reference sequence). The CDR3 DNA is TGTGCCAGTAGTATCGGGGGAGGCTTCCCAGATACGCAGTATTTT. Its translation: CASSIGGGFPDTQYF.

This clone showed up just a few times. The chain recombines TRBV5-8 with TRBJ1-1; D ambiguous. Trimming took 0 bases from V and 4 from J, leaving 10 bases between them. Germline V CDR1 and CDR2: SGHTS, YDEGEE. There are 14 residues in the CDR3. In DNA form, the CDR3 reads TGTGCCAGCAGCTTGGAAACAGCCGGCACTGAAGCTTTCTTT. Its translation is CASSLETAGTEAFF. The whole variable domain, filled in from reference TRBV5-8 and TRBJ1-1, reads EAGVTQSPTHLIKTRGQQATLRCSPISGHTSVYWYQQALGLGLQFLLWYDEGEERNRGNFPPRFSGRQFPNYSSELNVNALELEDSALYLCASSLETAGTEAFFGQGTRLTVV.

The chain combines TRBV30 with TRBJ2-1; 14 bases agree with TRBD2. The length of the CDR3 is 16 residues. J lost 8 bases, V lost 2 bases, and 8 bases had no gene match. CDR1 and CDR2 from the germline V gene are GTSNPN and SVGIG (reference sequence). The CDR3 reads CAWSQKGTSGGYEQFF. The CDR3 region has the DNA TGTGCCTGGAGTCAAAAAGGGACTAGCGGGGGCTATGAGCAGTTCTTC.

The J gene is TRBJ1-4, the V gene TRBV5-1, with D maybe TRBD1 (5 bases). V gave up 4 bases and J gave up 3 bases, with 19 bases separating them. The CDR3 is 17 amino acids. Germline V gene data show CDR1 as SGHRS and CDR2 as YFSETQ. CDR3 protein: CASSDSGRRGANEKLFF. The CDR3 DNA is TGCGCCAGCAGCGACTCCGGCAGACGGGGGGCTAATGAAAAACTGTTTTTT.

The J gene is TRBJ2-3, the V gene TRBV10-3; TRBD2 matches at 8 bases. This CDR3 comprises 16 residues. In germline, CDR1 is ENHRY, CDR2 SYGVKD. V lost 2 bases, J lost 3 bases, and 7 bases stayed unmatched. CDR3 DNA: TGTGCCATCAGTGAGGATGCGGGAGGACCAACAGATACGCAGTATTTT. Translation: CAISEDAGGPTDTQYF.

This clone was found a few times. The chain couples TRBV6-1 to TRBJ2-1, with TRBD2 identical over 7 bases. V was clipped by 1 base and J by 4 bases; unmatched bases: 7. CDR1 and CDR2 from the germline V gene are MNHNS and SASEGT. The CDR3 runs 16 residues. The CDR3 reads CASSEESAGHYNEQFF. DNA of the CDR3: TGTGCCAGCAGTGAAGAGTCAGCGGGGCATTACAATGAGCAGTTCTTC.

The chain recombines TRBV6-1 with TRBJ2-7; 9 nucleotides agree with TRBD1. V lost 4 bases and J lost 7; bases outside the gene matches: 11. In germline, CDR1 is MNHNS, CDR2 SASEGT. This CDR3 comprises 15 residues. This CDR3 reads CASSGPGQGVSEQYF. CDR3 bases: TGTGCCAGCAGTGGACCGGGACAGGGTGTTAGTGAGCAGTACTTC.

The chain links TRBV6-4 to TRBJ2-1; 7 positions agree with TRBD2. The CDR3 runs to 14 residues. Germline CDR1 reads MRHNA; CDR2 reads SNTAGT. V was clipped by 2 bases and J by 8 bases; unmatched bases: 6. In DNA, the CDR3 is TGTGCCAGCAGTGACGGGCAGGGAGGGGATGAGCAGTTCTTC. Translation: CASSDGQGGDEQFF.

This sequence joins TRBV6-4 and TRBJ2-6; the D is unclear. The CDR3 is 14 residues long. In germline, CDR1 is MRHNA, CDR2 SNTAGT. Deletions cut 5 bases from V and 0 bases from J, with 5 bases between. The CDR3 loop reads CASSPNSGANVLTF. CDR3 DNA sequence: TGTGCCAGCAGTCCCAACTCTGGGGCCAACGTCCTGACTTTC.

The CDR3 loop reads CASSRTSGGPSSYNEQFF. The CDR3 nucleotides read TGTGCCAGTAGTAGGACTAGCGGGGGGCCCTCGTCCTACAATGAGCAGTTCTTC. The chain recombines TRBV19 with TRBJ2-1; TRBD2 aligns across 14 bases. Trimming took 4 bases from V and 1 from J; bases not matched to a gene: 6. CDR1 is LNHDA and CDR2 is SQIVND in the germline V gene (reference sequence). The CDR3 extends over 18 amino acids.

The chain's CDR3 is CASSSLERDTQYF. DNA for the CDR3: TGTGCCAGCAGTTCTCTAGAGAGAGATACGCAGTATTTT. The chain uses TRBV2 and TRBJ2-3; D remains unclear. Trimming cost V 5 bases and J 5 bases, with 11 bases left between them. This CDR3 has 13 residues. Per the germline V gene, CDR1 is SNHLY and CDR2 is FYNNEI.

V and J are TRBV6-5 and TRBJ1-6; 9 bases fit TRBD1. The junction had 8 bases not matched to a gene; V was cut back by 2 bases and J by 9 bases. The CDR3 consists of 16 residues. The germline V gene has CDR1 MNHEY and CDR2 SVGAGI. The CDR3 DNA sequence: TGTGCCAGCAGTTACCGGGTGGGACAGGGTGGTTCACCCCTCCACTTT. It encodes CASSYRVGQGGSPLHF.